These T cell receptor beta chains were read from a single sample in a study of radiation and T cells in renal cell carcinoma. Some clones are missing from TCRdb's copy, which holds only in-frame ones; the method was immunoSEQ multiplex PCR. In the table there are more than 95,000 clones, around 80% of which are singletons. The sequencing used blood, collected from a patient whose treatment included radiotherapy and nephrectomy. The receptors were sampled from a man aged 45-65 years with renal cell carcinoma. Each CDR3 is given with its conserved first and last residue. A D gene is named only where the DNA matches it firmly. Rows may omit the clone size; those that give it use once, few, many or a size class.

DNA: TGCGCCAGCACCAACACGGGACTAGCGTTGAGCACAGATACGCAGTATTTT; CDR3: CASTNTGLALSTDTQYF; size: once; V: TRBV10-2; D: TRBD2; J: TRBJ2-3
DNA: TGCGCCAGCAGGACAGGGCGGGGGAACACCGGGGAGCTGTTTTTT; CDR3: CASRTGRGNTGELFF; size: NA; V: TRBV4-3; D: NA; J: TRBJ2-2
DNA: TGTGCCAGCAGCGTTGGGGCCGAGCAAGAGACCCAGTACTTC; CDR3: CASSVGAEQETQYF; size: few; V: TRBV9; D: NA; J: TRBJ2-5
DNA: TGCGCCAGCAGCTTGGGGGGTGATAGCAATCAGCCCCAGCATTTT; CDR3: CASSLGGDSNQPQHF; size: NA; V: TRBV5-1; D: NA; J: TRBJ1-5
DNA: TGTGCCAGCAGTGAATATTGGGGGAACACCGGGGAGCTGTTTTTT; CDR3: CASSEYWGNTGELFF; size: few; V: TRBV6-1; D: NA; J: TRBJ2-2
DNA: TGTGCCAGCAGTTTATCTCTGGGTGGAAGCGAGCAGTACTTC; CDR3: CASSLSLGGSEQYF; size: NA; V: TRBV27; D: NA; J: TRBJ2-7
DNA: TGTGCCAGCAGCTTGGGGGAAGGACACACAGATACGCAGTATTTT; CDR3: CASSLGEGHTDTQYF; size: NA; V: TRBV11-3; D: NA; J: TRBJ2-3
DNA: TGCGCCAGCAGCCAAATCGAGACTCAAGTCCGTGAAAAACTGTTTTTT; CDR3: CASSQIETQVREKLFF; size: NA; V: TRBV4-1; D: NA; J: TRBJ1-4
DNA: TGTGCCAGCAGCCCGGACAGACTATTTGAAAAACTGTTTTTT; CDR3: CASSPDRLFEKLFF; size: NA; V: TRBV7-8; D: NA; J: TRBJ1-4
DNA: TGTGCCAGCAGACCTGCAGGGACAGGGTTTGTGTACGAGCAGTACTTC; CDR3: CASRPAGTGFVYEQYF; size: NA; V: TRBV27; D: TRBD1; J: TRBJ2-7
DNA: TGCAGCGTAGACCGACTAGCGGGAGGCACAGATACGCAGTATTTT; CDR3: CSVDRLAGGTDTQYF; size: few; V: TRBV29-1; D: TRBD2; J: TRBJ2-3
DNA: TGCGCCAGCAGTGGAATCGCAGGGCCCGAGCAGTACTTC; CDR3: CASSGIAGPEQYF; size: NA; V: TRBV10-2; D: NA; J: TRBJ2-7
DNA: TGTGCCAGCAGTGAAAGGGCAGGGACGGCCGACCCACGGCCCCAGTACTTC; CDR3: CASSERAGTADPRPQYF; size: NA; V: TRBV2; D: NA; J: TRBJ2-5
DNA: TGCAGTGCTTCGCGCGAAAAACTGTTTTTT; CDR3: CSASREKLFF; size: NA; V: TRBV20-1; D: NA; J: TRBJ1-4
DNA: TGCGCCAGCAGCGCAGGGTTCGCGACTAATGAAAAACTGTTTTTT; CDR3: CASSAGFATNEKLFF; size: NA; V: TRBV5-1; D: NA; J: TRBJ1-4
DNA: TGTGCCAGCAGTGAAGCGCTTCTGGGCGGGGCGTCCTACAATGAGCAGTTCTTC; CDR3: CASSEALLGGASYNEQFF; size: NA; V: TRBV6-1; D: NA; J: TRBJ2-1
DNA: TGTGCCAGCAGCGCGCAGACAGGGAACACTGAAGCTTTCTTT; CDR3: CASSAQTGNTEAFF; size: few; V: TRBV9; D: NA; J: TRBJ1-1
DNA: TGTGCCAGCGGGGGCAGGTCGAGCTCCTACGAGCAGTACTTC; CDR3: CASGGRSSSYEQYF; size: NA; V: TRBV2; D: NA; J: TRBJ2-7
DNA: TGTGCCAGTAGTATGTCAGGGGCCAGCGAGACCCAGTACTTC; CDR3: CASSMSGASETQYF; size: NA; V: TRBV19; D: NA; J: TRBJ2-5
DNA: TGTGCCAGCAGTTACTCGGTGGTTGACACTGAAGCTTTCTTT; CDR3: CASSYSVVDTEAFF; size: NA; V: TRBV6-5; D: NA; J: TRBJ1-1
DNA: TGTGCCAACACAGGGGGGGGAGCTTTCTTT; CDR3: CANTGGGAFF; size: NA; V: TRBV9; D: TRBD1; J: TRBJ1-1
DNA: TGTGCCAGCCGCGCTCAACAGGGGGGCTACGAGCAGTACTTC; CDR3: CASRAQQGGYEQYF; size: NA; V: TRBV6-5; D: TRBD1; J: TRBJ2-7
DNA: TGTGCCAGCAGCGGACCGGGACAGGGTCCCTACGAGCAGTACTTC; CDR3: CASSGPGQGPYEQYF; size: NA; V: TRBV9; D: TRBD1; J: TRBJ2-7
DNA: TGTGCCAGCAGATACAGGGACAATGAGCAGTTCTTC; CDR3: CASRYRDNEQFF; size: NA; V: TRBV28; D: NA; J: TRBJ2-1
DNA: TGCGCCAGCAGCTTCGTTAGCGGGGGGGGTGAGACCCAGTACTTC; CDR3: CASSFVSGGGETQYF; size: NA; V: TRBV5-1; D: TRBD2; J: TRBJ2-5